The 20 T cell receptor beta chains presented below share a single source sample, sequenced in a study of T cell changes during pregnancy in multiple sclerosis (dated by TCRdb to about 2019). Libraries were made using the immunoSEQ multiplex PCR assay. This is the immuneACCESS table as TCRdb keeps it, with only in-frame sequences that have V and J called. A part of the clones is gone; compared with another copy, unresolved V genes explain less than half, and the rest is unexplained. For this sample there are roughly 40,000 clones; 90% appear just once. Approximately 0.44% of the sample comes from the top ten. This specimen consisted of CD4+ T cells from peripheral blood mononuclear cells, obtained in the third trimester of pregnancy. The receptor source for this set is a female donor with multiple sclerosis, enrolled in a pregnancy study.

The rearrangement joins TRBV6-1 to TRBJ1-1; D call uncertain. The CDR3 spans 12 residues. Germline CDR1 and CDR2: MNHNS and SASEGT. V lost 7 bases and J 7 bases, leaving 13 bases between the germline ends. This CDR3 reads CASKGRLSEAFF. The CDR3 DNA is TGTGCCAGCAAAGGGAGGCTAAGTGAAGCTTTCTTT.

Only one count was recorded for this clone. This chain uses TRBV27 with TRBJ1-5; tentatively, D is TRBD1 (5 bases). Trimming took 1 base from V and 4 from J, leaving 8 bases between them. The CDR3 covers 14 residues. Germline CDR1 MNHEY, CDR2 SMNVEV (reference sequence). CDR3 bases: TGTGCCAGCAGTTTATTGCCAGGGAATCAGCCCCAGCATTTT. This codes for CASSLLPGNQPQHF.

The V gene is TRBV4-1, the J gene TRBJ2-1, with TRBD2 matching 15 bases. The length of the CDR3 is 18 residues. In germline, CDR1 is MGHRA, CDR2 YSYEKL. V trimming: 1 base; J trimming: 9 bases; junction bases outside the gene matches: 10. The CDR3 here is CASSQVDLGLAGGGEQFF. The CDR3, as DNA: TGCGCCAGCAGCCAAGTCGACCTGGGACTAGCGGGAGGTGGTGAGCAGTTCTTC.

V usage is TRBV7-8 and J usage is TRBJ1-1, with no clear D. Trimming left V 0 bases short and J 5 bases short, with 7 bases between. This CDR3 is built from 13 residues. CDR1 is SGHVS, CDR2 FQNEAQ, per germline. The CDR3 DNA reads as TGTGCCAGCAGCTTAGCGCGAAAAACTGAAGCTTTCTTT. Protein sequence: CASSLARKTEAFF.

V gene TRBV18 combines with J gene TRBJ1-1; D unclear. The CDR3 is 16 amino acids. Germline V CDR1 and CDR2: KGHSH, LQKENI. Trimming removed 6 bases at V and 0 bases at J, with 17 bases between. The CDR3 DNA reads TGTGCCAGCTCGCGTTCTCAGCGCGGTATGAACACTGAAGCTTTCTTT. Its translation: CASSRSQRGMNTEAFF.

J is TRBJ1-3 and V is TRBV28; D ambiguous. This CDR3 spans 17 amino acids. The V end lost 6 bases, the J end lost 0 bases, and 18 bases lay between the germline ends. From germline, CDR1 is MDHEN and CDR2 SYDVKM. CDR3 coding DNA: TGTGCCAGCAGCCACCCCTCTGCCGAGTTCTCTGGAAACACCATATATTTT. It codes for CASSHPSAEFSGNTIYF.

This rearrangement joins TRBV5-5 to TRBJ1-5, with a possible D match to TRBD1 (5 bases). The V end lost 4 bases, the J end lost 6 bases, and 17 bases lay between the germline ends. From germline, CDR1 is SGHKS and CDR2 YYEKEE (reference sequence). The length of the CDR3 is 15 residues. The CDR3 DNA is TGTGCCAGCAGCGACCGGGGCGTGGGAGGTCAGCCCCAGCATTTT. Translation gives CASSDRGVGGQPQHF.

The CDR3 here is CASNLAGDGLGAGELFF. CDR3 in DNA: TGTGCCAGCAACCTAGCGGGAGACGGACTAGGCGCCGGGGAGCTGTTTTTT. The rearrangement joins TRBV7-9 to TRBJ2-2; 10 bases are shared with TRBD2. Germline CDR1 and CDR2: SEHNR and FQNEAQ (reference sequence). The CDR3 has 17 residues. V was clipped by 7 bases and J by 6 bases; unmatched bases: 14.

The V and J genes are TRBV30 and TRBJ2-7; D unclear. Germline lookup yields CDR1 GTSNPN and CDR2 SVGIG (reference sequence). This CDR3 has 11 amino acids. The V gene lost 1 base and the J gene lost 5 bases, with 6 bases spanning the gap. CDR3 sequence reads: CAWSGRDEQYF. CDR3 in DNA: TGTGCCTGGAGTGGCCGAGACGAGCAGTACTTC.

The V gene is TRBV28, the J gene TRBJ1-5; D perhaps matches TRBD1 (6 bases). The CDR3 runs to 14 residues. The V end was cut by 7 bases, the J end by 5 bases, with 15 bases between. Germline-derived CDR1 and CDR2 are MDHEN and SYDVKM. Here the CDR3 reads CASTGGQNHQPQHF. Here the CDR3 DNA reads TGTGCCAGCACAGGCGGACAGAATCATCAGCCCCAGCATTTT.

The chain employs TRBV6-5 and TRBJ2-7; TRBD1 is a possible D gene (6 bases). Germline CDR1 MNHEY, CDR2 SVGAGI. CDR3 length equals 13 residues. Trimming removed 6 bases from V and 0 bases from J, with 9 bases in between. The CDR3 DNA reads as TGTGCCAGCAGGAGGGACATCTCCTACGAGCAGTACTTC. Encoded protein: CASRRDISYEQYF.

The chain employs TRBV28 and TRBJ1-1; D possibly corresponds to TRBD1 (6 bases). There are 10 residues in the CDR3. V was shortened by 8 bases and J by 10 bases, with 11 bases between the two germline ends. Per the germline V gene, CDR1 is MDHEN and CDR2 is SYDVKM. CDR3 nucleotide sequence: TGTGCCAGCGGGGGCACCGGAGCTTTCTTT. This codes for CASGGTGAFF.

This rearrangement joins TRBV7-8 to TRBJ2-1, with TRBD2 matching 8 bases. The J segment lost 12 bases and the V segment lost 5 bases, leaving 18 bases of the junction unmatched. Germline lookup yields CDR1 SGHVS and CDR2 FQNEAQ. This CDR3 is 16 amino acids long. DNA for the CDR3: TGTGCCAGCAGCCCCAAACGAAGCGGGAGTGTCCCCGGGCAGTTCTTC. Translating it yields CASSPKRSGSVPGQFF. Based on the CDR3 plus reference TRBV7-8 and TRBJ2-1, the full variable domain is GAGVSQSPRYKVAKRGQDVALRCDPISGHVSLFWYQQALGQGPEFLTYFQNEAQLDKSGLPSDRFFAERPEGSVSTLKIQRTQQEDSAVYLCASSPKRSGSVPGQFFGPGTRLTVL.

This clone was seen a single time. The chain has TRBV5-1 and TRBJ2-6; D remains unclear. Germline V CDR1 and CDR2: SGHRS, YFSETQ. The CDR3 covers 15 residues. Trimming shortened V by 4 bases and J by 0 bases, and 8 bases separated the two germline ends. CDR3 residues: CASSPTPSGANVLTF. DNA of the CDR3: TGCGCCAGCAGCCCCACTCCCTCTGGGGCCAACGTCCTGACTTTC. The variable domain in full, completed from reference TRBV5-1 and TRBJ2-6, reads KAGVTQTPRYLIKTRGQQVTLSCSPISGHRSVSWYQQTPGQGLQFLFEYFSETQRNKGNFPGRFSGRQFSNSRSEMNVSTLELGDSALYLCASSPTPSGANVLTFGAGSRLTVL.

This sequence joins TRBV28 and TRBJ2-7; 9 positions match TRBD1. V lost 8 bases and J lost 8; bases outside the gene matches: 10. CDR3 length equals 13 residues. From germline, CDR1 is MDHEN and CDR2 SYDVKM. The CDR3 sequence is CASGTSGTGKQYF. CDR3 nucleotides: TGTGCCAGCGGAACCTCCGGGACAGGGAAGCAGTACTTC.

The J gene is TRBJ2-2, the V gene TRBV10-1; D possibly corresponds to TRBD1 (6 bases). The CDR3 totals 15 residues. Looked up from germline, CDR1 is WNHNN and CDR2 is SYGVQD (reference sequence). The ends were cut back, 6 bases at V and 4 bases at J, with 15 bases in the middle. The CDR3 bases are TGCGCCAGCAGCCCCCACCCACAGGGCACCGGGGAGCTGTTTTTT. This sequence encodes CASSPHPQGTGELFF.

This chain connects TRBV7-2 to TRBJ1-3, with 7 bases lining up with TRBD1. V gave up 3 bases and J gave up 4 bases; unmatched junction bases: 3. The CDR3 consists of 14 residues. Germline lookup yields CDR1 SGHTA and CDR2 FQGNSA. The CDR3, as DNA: TGTGCCAGCAGCTTGACAGGGTTGGGAAACACCATATATTTT. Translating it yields CASSLTGLGNTIYF.

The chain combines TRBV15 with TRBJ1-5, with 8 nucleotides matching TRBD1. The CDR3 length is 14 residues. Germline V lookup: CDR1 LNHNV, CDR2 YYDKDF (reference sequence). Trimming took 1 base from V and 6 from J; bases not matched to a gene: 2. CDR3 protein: CATSRAGGGQPQHF. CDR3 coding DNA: TGTGCCACCAGCAGAGCAGGGGGCGGTCAGCCCCAGCATTTT.

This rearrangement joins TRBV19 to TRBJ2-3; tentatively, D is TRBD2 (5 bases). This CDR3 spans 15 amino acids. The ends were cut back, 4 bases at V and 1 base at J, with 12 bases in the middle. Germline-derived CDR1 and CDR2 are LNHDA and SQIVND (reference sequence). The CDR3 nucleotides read TGTGCCAGTAGTAAGGGTGTGCGGGGCACAGATACGCAGTATTTT. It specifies CASSKGVRGTDTQYF.

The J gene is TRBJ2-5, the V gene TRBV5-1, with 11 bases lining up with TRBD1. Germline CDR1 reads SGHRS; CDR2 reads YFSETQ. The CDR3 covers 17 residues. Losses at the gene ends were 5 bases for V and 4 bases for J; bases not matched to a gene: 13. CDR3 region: CASRPRGSGTGGETQYF. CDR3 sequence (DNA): TGCGCCAGCAGGCCGAGGGGGTCCGGGACAGGGGGAGAGACCCAGTACTTC.